This T cell receptor beta chain appears in the sequencing data of a study of blood T cell repertoires in COVID-19. This CDR3 is 15 amino acids long. After removal of 4 bases from V and 1 base from J, the junction contained 6 bases not matched to a gene. The germline CDR1 and CDR2 sequences are SGDLS and YYNGEE. Original data processing: Reference gene primer amplification yielded estimated nucleated cell counts. Produced via immunoSEQ multiplex PCR; TCRdb's table is partial and in-frame only. Clone size and V and J calls were adopted from that table, with D and trimming inferred from the DNA. Among fewer than 25,000 clones, 87% were seen once, and the ten largest hold around 25%.

The receptor comes from a human donor with active COVID-19. The donor label of this sample is uncertain. The chain employs TRBV9 and TRBJ2-5; 8 nucleotides match TRBD1. The source material was peripheral blood. CDR3 in DNA: TGTGCCAGCAGCCAAGACAGGGGTATCCAAGAGACCCAGTACTTC. Its translation: CASSQDRGIQETQYF.